In its sample, the clone carrying this T cell receptor (beta chain) was seen many times. This record comes from a study of T-cell reconstitution after alpha-beta-depleted transplantation in children. The CDR3 loop spans 17 amino acids. The trim removed 6 bases at V and 0 bases at J, leaving 6 bases unmatched. Looked up from germline, CDR1 is MNHEY and CDR2 is SMNVEV (reference sequence). TCRbeta library preparation incorporated unique molecular identifiers. From the PCR reads, TCRdb called clonotypes with MiXCR, one entry per CDR3 protein. Counted here are roughly 240,000 distinct CDR3 sequences, 6.5% to 9% occurring once; the ten biggest clones make up roughly 6%.

This clonotype was obtained from a male patient aged 5 to 17 who had a stem cell transplant for acute lymphoblastic leukemia, so the T cells may come from the graft donor. The chain joins TRBV27 to TRBJ2-5, with 14 bases identical to TRBD2. This specimen was PBMCs, mostly from graft donor cells, taken 180 days after TCRalphabeta/CD19-depleted stem cell transplant. The CDR3 loop reads CASRGLAGVKDQETQYF. CDR3 nucleotides: TGTGCCAGCAGGGGACTAGCGGGGGTAAAGGACCAAGAGACCCAGTACTTC.